The 23 T cell receptor beta chains given below trace back to one sample, sequenced in a study of CD8 T cells in ankylosing spondylitis. The antigens these receptors bind are not known. Study-wide findings and caveats: For ankylosing spondylitis blood, a TCR beta motif of eight or nine highly homologous variants appeared characteristic.

TCRdb passed the 5' RACE reads through MiXCR, listing each CDR3 protein once. The sample has roughly 300,000 distinct CDR3 sequences; 8% are singletons. The sequenced sample was blood, either unsorted or a sorted T cell fraction (not recorded which). All receptors derive from a male donor with ankylosing spondylitis.

This clonotype has more than one count but fewer than ten. The chain is built from TRBV5-6 and TRBJ2-1; tentatively, D is TRBD2 (5 bases). The V end lost 4 bases, the J end lost 0 bases, and 17 bases lay between the germline ends. CDR3 length: 17 residues. Germline V gene sequence: CDR1 SGHDT, CDR2 YYEEEE. CDR3 in amino acids: CASSTPGGQSSYNEQFF. The CDR3 DNA is TGTGCCAGCAGCACCCCCGGAGGCCAAAGCTCCTACAATGAGCAGTTCTTC.

This clonotype showed up just a few times. This chain uses TRBV20-1 with TRBJ2-3; D gene ambiguous. V was pared by 0 bases and J by 3 bases, with 7 bases between. The CDR3 contains 13 residues. Germline CDR1 and CDR2: DFQATT and SNEGSKA (reference sequence). CDR3 nucleotide sequence: TGCAGTGCTAGAGAGGGATTTACAGATACGCAGTATTTT. Its translation: CSAREGFTDTQYF.

This clonotype was observed at least ten times. This chain uses TRBV20-1 with TRBJ1-2; D ambiguous. Germline lookup yields CDR1 DFQATT and CDR2 SNEGSKA (reference sequence). CDR3 length equals 12 residues. Trimming took off 6 bases at V and 4 bases at J, with 12 bases between the two ends. For the CDR3, the DNA is TGCAGTGCCATGGGAGGGTTCTATGGCTACACCTTC. Protein sequence: CSAMGGFYGYTF.

This clonotype was observed a handful of times. The rearrangement joins TRBV29-1 to TRBJ2-1; 9 nucleotides match TRBD1. The trim removed 5 bases at V and 6 bases at J, leaving 11 bases unmatched. The CDR3 is made up of 15 amino acids. Germline values: CDR1 SQVTM, CDR2 ANQGSEA. The CDR3 is CSVMAGTGKANEQFF. DNA for the CDR3: TGCAGCGTTATGGCCGGGACAGGGAAGGCCAATGAGCAGTTCTTC.

The chain employs TRBV9 and TRBJ2-3; 10 bases match TRBD2. Germline assignment: CDR1 SGDLS and CDR2 YYNGEE. V was clipped by 3 bases and J by 1 base; unmatched bases: 2. There are 15 residues in the CDR3. In DNA, the CDR3 is TGTGCCAGCAGCGCGGGGACTAGCGGCACAGATACGCAGTATTTT. It encodes CASSAGTSGTDTQYF. The entire variable domain, with the rest obtained from reference TRBV9 and TRBJ2-3, is as follows: DSGVTQTPKHLITATGQRVTLRCSPRSGDLSVYWYQQSLDQGLQFLIQYYNGEERAKGNILERFSAQQFPDLHSELNLSSLELGDSALYFCASSAGTSGTDTQYFGPGTRLTVL.

This chain links TRBV5-8 with TRBJ2-5; TRBD2 matches at 11 bases. Germline V gene sequence: CDR1 SGHTS, CDR2 YDEGEE. CDR3 length: 17 amino acids. Trimming took 4 bases from V and 5 from J; bases not matched to a gene: 13. CDR3 sequence: CASSRGLAGYLAETQYF. DNA of the CDR3: TGTGCCAGCAGCCGCGGACTAGCGGGTTACCTCGCCGAGACCCAGTACTTC. Combining the CDR3 with reference TRBV5-8 and TRBJ2-5 gives the whole variable domain EAGVTQSPTHLIKTRGQQATLRCSPISGHTSVYWYQQALGLGLQFLLWYDEGEERNRGNFPPRFSGRQFPNYSSELNVNALELEDSALYLCASSRGLAGYLAETQYFGPGTRLLVL.

The chain links TRBV4-1 to TRBJ2-7; maybe TRBD2 (6 bases). Germline V lookup: CDR1 MGHRA, CDR2 YSYEKL. V lost 4 bases and J lost 6, with 16 bases in between. This CDR3 has 14 residues. CDR3 in amino acids: CASSPLGGGREQYF. CDR3 DNA: TGCGCCAGCAGCCCCTTGGGAGGAGGGCGCGAGCAGTACTTC.

This clonotype has more than one count but fewer than ten. The genes are TRBV7-6 and TRBJ2-3; D is possibly TRBD1 or TRBD2 (5 bases each). Germline V CDR1 and CDR2: SGHVS, FNYEAQ. The CDR3 sequence is 16 residues long. Trimming cost V 6 bases and J 2 bases, with 18 bases left between them. CDR3 in amino acids: CASSRLGVSNTDTQYF. DNA of the CDR3: TGTGCCAGCAGTCGATTGGGGGTTTCGAACACAGATACGCAGTATTTT. Variable domain in full (rest from reference TRBV7-6 and TRBJ2-3): GAGVSQSPRYKVTKRGQDVALRCDPISGHVSLYWYRQALGQGPEFLTYFNYEAQQDKSGLPNDRFSAERPEGSISTLTIQRTEQRDSAMYRCASSRLGVSNTDTQYFGPGTRLTVL.

A few counts support this clonotype. The chain recombines TRBV5-1 with TRBJ1-1; 8 positions agree with TRBD1. The V segment lost 5 bases and the J segment 5 bases; nucleotides outside the gene matches: 5. Germline loops: CDR1 SGHRS, CDR2 YFSETQ. The CDR3 covers 13 residues. CDR3 amino acids: CASRGTGQTEAFF. The CDR3 DNA follows: TGCGCCAGCAGGGGGACAGGCCAAACTGAAGCTTTCTTT.

This clonotype was detected ten times or more. The chain combines TRBV12-3 or TRBV12-4 with TRBJ1-2, with D perhaps matching TRBD1 (6 bases). V lost 1 base, J lost 7 bases, and 13 bases lay in between. This CDR3 region has 14 residues. This chain's CDR3 is CASSLGGAVGGYTF. The CDR3 region has the DNA TGTGCCAGCAGTTTAGGGGGGGCTGTAGGTGGCTACACCTTC.

This clonotype was found a few times. The chain links TRBV3-1 to TRBJ2-7, with 15 bases aligning to TRBD2. Trimming at V came to 5 bases and at J to 5 bases, leaving 7 bases not matched to a gene. Germline V CDR1 and CDR2: LGHDT, YNNKEL (reference sequence). This CDR3 is built from 16 residues. The CDR3 here is CASSGLAGGPVNEQYF. Here the CDR3 DNA reads TGTGCCAGCAGCGGACTAGCGGGAGGGCCGGTTAACGAGCAGTACTTC.

V and J are TRBV6-1 and TRBJ2-1; 9 bases line up with TRBD2. Per germline, CDR1 MNHNS and CDR2 SASEGT. V dropped 7 bases and J dropped 10; count of bases not matched to a gene: 8. The CDR3 is 13 residues long. The DNA of the CDR3 is TGTGCCAGCAAGGCTAGCGGGACGAGGGAGCAGTTCTTC. This codes for CASKASGTREQFF.

The chain couples TRBV2 to TRBJ2-1, with a possible D match to TRBD1 (6 bases). The CDR3 consists of 18 residues. V shed 7 bases and J shed 0 bases, with 22 bases lying between them. Per the germline V gene, CDR1 is SNHLY and CDR2 is FYNNEI. This CDR3 is CASNSMHRARSSYNEQFF. The CDR3 region has the DNA TGTGCCAGCAACTCTATGCACAGGGCCCGAAGCTCCTACAATGAGCAGTTCTTC.

This clonotype occurred a few times. This CDR3 is CSTGLAGVGEQFF. CDR3 in DNA: TGCAGCACAGGACTAGCGGGAGTCGGTGAGCAGTTCTTC. This rearrangement joins TRBV29-1 to TRBJ2-1, with 13 bases lining up with TRBD2. The CDR3 totals 13 residues. Germline values: CDR1 SQVTM, CDR2 ANQGSEA. The ends lost 8 bases at V and 9 bases at J; junction bases unmatched: 7.

The chain links TRBV3-1 to TRBJ1-5, with D tentatively TRBD1 (6 bases). The CDR3 extends over 14 amino acids. V gave up 1 base and J gave up 7 bases, with 11 bases separating them. CDR1 is LGHDT, CDR2 YNNKEL, per germline (reference sequence). CDR3 residues: CASSQAQGLQPQHF. In nucleotides, the CDR3 is TGTGCCAGCAGCCAAGCACAGGGTTTGCAGCCCCAGCATTTT.

A few counts support this clonotype. The chain joins TRBV5-6 to TRBJ2-5, with D uncertain. CDR3 size: 15 residues. V lost 2 bases to trimming and J lost 4 bases, with 15 bases between them. Germline CDR1 is SGHDT and CDR2 is YYEEEE. CDR3 region: CASSLDGVWGETQYF. CDR3 sequence (DNA): TGTGCCAGCAGCTTAGACGGAGTCTGGGGAGAGACCCAGTACTTC.

This clonotype was detected a few times. This chain joins TRBV29-1 and TRBJ2-5, with D possibly being TRBD1 (7 bases). V lost 1 base, J lost 4 bases, and 10 bases lay in between. In germline, CDR1 is SQVTM, CDR2 ANQGSEA. There are 13 residues in the CDR3. CDR3 sequence (DNA): TGCAGCGTTGAAGGGCAGGGGGGAGAGACCCAGTACTTC. It specifies CSVEGQGGETQYF.

This clonotype has at least ten counts. This chain connects TRBV24-1 to TRBJ2-1; TRBD2 matches at 13 bases. Germline V gene data show CDR1 as KGHDR and CDR2 as SFDVKD. Germline trimming cut 6 bases from V and 10 bases from J; bases unmatched to any gene: 8. This CDR3 comprises 15 residues. CDR3: CATSKLAGGLREQFF. In nucleotides, the CDR3 is TGTGCCACCAGTAAACTAGCGGGAGGGCTAAGAGAGCAGTTCTTC.

This clonotype was detected ten times or more. The CDR3 region has the DNA TGCAGCGTGAAATCCCAGGGGATTCAAGAGACCCAGTACTTC. This gives the protein CSVKSQGIQETQYF. The chain employs TRBV29-1 and TRBJ2-5; perhaps TRBD1 as D (6 bases). Germline CDR1 and CDR2: SQVTM and ANQGSEA. Trimming removed 6 bases from V and 2 bases from J, with 16 bases in between. The CDR3 covers 14 residues.

The rearrangement links TRBV20-1 to TRBJ1-2; D is uncertain. The ends were cut back, 4 bases at V and 4 bases at J, with 22 bases in the middle. The CDR3 contains 16 residues. Germline lookup yields CDR1 DFQATT and CDR2 SNEGSKA (reference sequence). The CDR3 nucleotides are TGCAGTGCTACTTCGACCCCAGCCGGGGTATTCTATGGCTACACCTTC. It specifies CSATSTPAGVFYGYTF.

This clonotype was observed at least ten times. This chain joins TRBV5-1 and TRBJ2-7; TRBD2 aligns across 7 bases. CDR3 length equals 14 residues. Germline CDR1 reads SGHRS; CDR2 reads YFSETQ. Trimming at V came to 5 bases and at J to 0 bases, leaving 5 bases not matched to a gene. The CDR3 DNA sequence: TGCGCCAGCAGGCCCGGCGGGAGCTCCTACGAGCAGTACTTC. It codes for CASRPGGSSYEQYF. The full variable domain, completed using reference TRBV5-1 and TRBJ2-7, is KAGVTQTPRYLIKTRGQQVTLSCSPISGHRSVSWYQQTPGQGLQFLFEYFSETQRNKGNFPGRFSGRQFSNSRSEMNVSTLELGDSALYLCASRPGGSSYEQYFGPGTRLTVT.

The chain is built from TRBV12-3 or TRBV12-4 and TRBJ2-4; D call uncertain. The CDR3 is made up of 16 amino acids. Trimming removed 0 bases from V and 1 base from J, with 10 bases in between. For the CDR3, the DNA is TGTGCCAGCAGTTTAGCGGGGATTGTGGCCAAAAACATTCAGTACTTC. Translating it yields CASSLAGIVAKNIQYF.

This clonotype was seen only a few times. The genes are TRBV11-2 and TRBJ1-2; 9 bases are shared with TRBD1. V was pared by 5 bases and J by 8 bases, with 15 bases of the junction left unmatched. This CDR3 has 16 residues. Germline CDR1 is SGHAT and CDR2 is FQNNGV. The CDR3 bases are TGTGCCAGCAGCCCATCGGGACAGGGCACGTATGGCGGCTACACCTTC. It yields the protein CASSPSGQGTYGGYTF.